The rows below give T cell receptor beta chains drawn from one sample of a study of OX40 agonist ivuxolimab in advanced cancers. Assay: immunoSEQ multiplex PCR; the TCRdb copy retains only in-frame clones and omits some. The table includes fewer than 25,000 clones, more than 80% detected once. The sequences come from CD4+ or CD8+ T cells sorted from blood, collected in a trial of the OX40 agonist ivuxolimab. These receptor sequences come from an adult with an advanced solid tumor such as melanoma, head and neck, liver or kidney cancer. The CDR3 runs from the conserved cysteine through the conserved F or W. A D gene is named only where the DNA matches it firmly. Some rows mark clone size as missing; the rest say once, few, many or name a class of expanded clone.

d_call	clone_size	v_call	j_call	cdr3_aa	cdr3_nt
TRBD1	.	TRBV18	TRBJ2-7	CASSLAGQGPLEQYF	TGTGCCAGCTCACTTGCGGGACAGGGACCTCTTGAGCAGTACTTC
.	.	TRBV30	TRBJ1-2	CAWKGTISNYGYTF	TGTGCCTGGAAAGGGACGATATCGAACTATGGCTACACCTTC
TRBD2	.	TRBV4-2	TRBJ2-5	CASSQVSGGEETQYF	TGTGCCAGCAGCCAAGTTTCGGGGGGGGAAGAGACCCAGTACTTC
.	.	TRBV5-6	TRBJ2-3	CASSFGVDTQYF	TGTGCCAGCAGCTTCGGGGTTGATACGCAGTATTTT
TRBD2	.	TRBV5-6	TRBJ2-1	CASTPQREGLNEQFF	TGTGCCAGCACCCCTCAGCGGGAGGGCCTCAATGAGCAGTTCTTC
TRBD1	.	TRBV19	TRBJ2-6	CASSAPTGTGANVLTF	TGTGCCAGTAGTGCCCCGACAGGGACTGGGGCCAACGTCCTGACTTTC
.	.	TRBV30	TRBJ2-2	CAWRRTGELFF	TGTGCCTGGAGGCGAACCGGGGAGCTGTTTTTT
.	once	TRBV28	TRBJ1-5	CASSLGRGQPQHF	TGTGCCAGCAGTTTAGGAAGGGGTCAGCCCCAGCATTTT
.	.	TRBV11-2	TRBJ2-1	CASSSPWTYNEQFF	TGTGCCAGCAGCTCCCCTTGGACGTACAATGAGCAGTTCTTC
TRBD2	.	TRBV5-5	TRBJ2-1	CASSLLLGLAIYEQFF	TGTGCCAGCAGCTTATTACTGGGACTAGCGATCTATGAGCAGTTCTTC
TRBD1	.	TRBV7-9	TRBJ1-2	CASSRNSGTELDYGYTF	TGTGCCAGCAGCCGGAACAGCGGGACAGAATTGGACTATGGCTACACCTTC
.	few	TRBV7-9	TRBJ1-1	CASSLGGGTEAFF	TGTGCCAGCAGCTTAGGAGGGGGCACTGAAGCTTTCTTT
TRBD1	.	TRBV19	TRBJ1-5	CASSTLSGGRTDQPQHF	TGTGCCAGTAGTACCCTTTCAGGGGGGCGGACTGATCAGCCCCAGCATTTT
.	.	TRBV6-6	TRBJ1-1	CASSYSEGVNTEAFF	TGTGCCAGCAGTTACTCGGAAGGAGTGAACACTGAAGCTTTCTTT
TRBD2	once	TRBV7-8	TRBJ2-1	CASSPRGSGSSYNEQFF	TGTGCCAGCAGCCCGCGGGGGAGCGGGAGTTCCTACAATGAGCAGTTCTTC
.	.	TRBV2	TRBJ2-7	CASLGQKYEQYF	TGTGCCAGCCTTGGACAGAAATACGAGCAGTACTTC
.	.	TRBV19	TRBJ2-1	CASSPGLEQFF	TGTGCCAGTAGTCCGGGGCTCGAGCAGTTCTTC
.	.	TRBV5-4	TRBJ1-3	CASSLAGNTIYF	TGTGCCAGCAGCTTGGCTGGAAACACCATATATTTT
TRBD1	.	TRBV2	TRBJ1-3	CASSEWDSSGNTIYF	TGTGCCAGCAGTGAGTGGGACAGCTCTGGAAACACCATATATTTT
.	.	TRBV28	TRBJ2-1	CASSLPYVNEQFF	TGTGCCAGCAGTTTACCGTATGTCAATGAGCAGTTCTTC
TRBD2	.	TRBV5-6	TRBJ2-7	CASSLGGLAAYEQYF	TGTGCCAGCAGCTTGGGGGGACTAGCGGCCTACGAGCAGTACTTC
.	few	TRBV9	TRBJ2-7	CASSVSASSYEQYF	TGTGCCAGCAGCGTTTCGGCGAGCTCCTACGAGCAGTACTTC
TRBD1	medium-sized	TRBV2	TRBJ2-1	CASSPGQGNEQFF	TGTGCCAGCAGTCCGGGACAGGGCAATGAGCAGTTCTTC
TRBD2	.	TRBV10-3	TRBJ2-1	CAISLTSGSSYNEQFF	TGTGCCATCAGTTTGACTAGCGGGAGCTCCTACAATGAGCAATTCTTC
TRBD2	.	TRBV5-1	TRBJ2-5	CASSRTSGRGQETQYF	TGCGCCAGCAGTCGAACTAGCGGGAGAGGACAAGAGACCCAGTACTTC
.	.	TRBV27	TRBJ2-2	CASSFGGTGELFF	TGTGCCAGCAGTTTTGGAGGAACCGGGGAGCTGTTTTTT
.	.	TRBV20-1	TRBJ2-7	CSAGDTYEQYF	TGCAGTGCCGGGGACACCTACGAGCAGTACTTC